This TCR beta chain was profiled in a study of blood T cell repertoires in COVID-19. For the study at large: PBMCs, B-cell-depleted T cells, or T cells were the source of the cDNA or gDNA that made up the material.

Original analysis: Quantification of nucleated cells was approximated via reference gene primer amplification. Data came from immunoSEQ multiplex PCR; TCRdb stores just in-frame clones and leaves some out. The DNA was the basis for D and trimming; V, J and clone size are from that table. The repertoire consists of roughly 72,000 clones, with about 90% occurring once and the leading ten covering nearly 45%. CDR3 size: 14 residues. Deletions cut 1 base from V and 1 base from J, with 8 bases between. Germline-derived CDR1 and CDR2 are SGHRS and YFSETQ. This clone was observed a single time. The TCR was taken from a human donor in a cohort sampled during active COVID-19. The V call is TRBV5-1, the J call TRBJ2-5; D is undetermined. Source material: peripheral blood. This CDR3 is CASSLSLSQETQYF. As DNA, the CDR3 is TGCGCCAGCAGCTTGTCGTTATCCCAAGAGACCCAGTACTTC.